This record covers a single TCR beta chain. Its target is not known. Profiled with immunoSEQ multiplex PCR; TCRdb holds only in-frame clones, not every one. Among around 150,000 clones listed, around nine tenths were seen once. This specimen comes from a study of cytomegalovirus exposure and HLA in healthy donors. Study-level results: Accounts indicate the classifier identified cytomegalovirus status with strong specificity and sensitivity. The study labeled roughly 160 TCR beta chains cytomegalovirus-associated.

The J segment lost 5 bases and the V segment lost 2 bases, leaving 10 bases of the junction unmatched. The CDR3 consists of 16 residues. Germline V gene data show CDR1 as MNHEY and CDR2 as SVGAGI. This receptor was taken from a woman under 30 in good health and CMV-seronegative. Sequences were obtained from PBMCs. The chain couples TRBV6-5 to TRBJ1-1; 8 bases are a match to TRBD1. The CDR3 coding sequence is TGTGCCAGCAGTTACCTCCAGGGGGCAGCGAGGACTGAAGCTTTCTTT. Translating gives CASSYLQGAARTEAFF.